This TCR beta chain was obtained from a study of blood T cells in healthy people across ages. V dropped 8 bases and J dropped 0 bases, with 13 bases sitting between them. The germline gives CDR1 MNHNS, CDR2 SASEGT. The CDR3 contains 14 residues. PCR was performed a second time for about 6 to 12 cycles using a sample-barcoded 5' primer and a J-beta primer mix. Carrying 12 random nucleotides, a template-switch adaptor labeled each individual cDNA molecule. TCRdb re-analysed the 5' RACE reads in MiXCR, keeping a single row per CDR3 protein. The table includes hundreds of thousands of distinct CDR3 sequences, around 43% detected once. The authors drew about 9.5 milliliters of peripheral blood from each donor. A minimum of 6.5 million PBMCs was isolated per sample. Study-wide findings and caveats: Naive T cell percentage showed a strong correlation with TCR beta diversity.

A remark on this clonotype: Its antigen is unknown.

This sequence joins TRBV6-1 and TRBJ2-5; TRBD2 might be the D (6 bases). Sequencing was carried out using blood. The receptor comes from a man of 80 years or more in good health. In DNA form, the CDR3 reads TGTGCCAGCTGTGTAGCGGTGAACCAAGAGACCCAGTACTTC. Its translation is CASCVAVNQETQYF.